This entry lists 29 T cell receptor beta chains sequenced from one sample in a study of blood T cell repertoires in COVID-19. The assay was immunoSEQ multiplex PCR, and TCRdb's table has in-frame clones only and misses some. The table records more than 150,000 clones, about four fifths of them present only once. The sequencing sample was made of PBMCs or T cells enriched from blood (not recorded which). Source of these receptors: a man aged 35 to 55 who had recovered from COVID-19.

J is TRBJ1-2 and V is TRBV7-8; D unresolved. The CDR3 has 12 residues. The ends were cut back, 5 bases at V and 5 bases at J, with 9 bases in the middle. Germline CDR1 and CDR2: SGHVS and FQNEAQ. The CDR3 DNA reads TGTGCCAGCAGCCCACTAGCGTATGGCTACACCTTC. Protein: CASSPLAYGYTF.

Only a few counts were recorded for this clone. V gene TRBV6-2 or TRBV6-3 combines with J gene TRBJ1-2; D remains unclear. The germline V gene has CDR1 MNHEY and CDR2 SVGEGT. The CDR3 runs 12 residues. V gave up 3 bases and J gave up 8 bases, with 10 bases separating them. Written as DNA, the CDR3 is TGTGCCAGCAGTTATGGCCCCGGGGGCTACACCTTC. Its translation is CASSYGPGGYTF.

This chain connects TRBV18 to TRBJ2-5, with D perhaps matching TRBD2 (6 bases). Trimming removed 3 bases from V and 3 bases from J, with 11 bases in between. The CDR3 is made up of 14 amino acids. Germline V gives CDR1 KGHSH, CDR2 LQKENI. CDR3 sequence (DNA): TGTGCCAGCTCACCCTGGGGCGGGGAAGAGACCCAGTACTTC. The encoded protein is CASSPWGGEETQYF.

This chain uses TRBV5-6 with TRBJ1-2; D gene unclear. Trimming removed 4 bases from V and 4 bases from J, with 8 bases in between. CDR3 length: 12 amino acids. Germline V gene sequence: CDR1 SGHDT, CDR2 YYEEEE. The CDR3 protein is CASSRGGYGYTF. The CDR3 bases are TGTGCCAGCAGCCGGGGAGGCTATGGCTACACCTTC.

The chain is built from TRBV5-6 and TRBJ2-1; D possibly corresponds to TRBD2 (7 bases). The germline gives CDR1 SGHDT, CDR2 YYEEEE. V lost 4 bases to trimming and J lost 10 bases, with 15 bases between them. CDR3 size: 13 residues. The DNA for the CDR3 is TGTGCCAGCAGCCGGGGGGCCTGGCAGGAGCAGTTCTTC. It translates to CASSRGAWQEQFF.

CDR3: CASSRLAGANTGELFF. CDR3 bases: TGTGCCAGCAGCCGCCTAGCGGGAGCTAACACCGGGGAGCTGTTTTTT. The chain carries TRBV7-3 and TRBJ2-2; 10 positions agree with TRBD2. This CDR3 has 16 amino acids. The junction had 5 bases not matched to a gene; V was cut back by 5 bases and J by 2 bases. From germline, CDR1 is SGHTA and CDR2 FQGTGA.

The chain carries TRBV7-6 and TRBJ2-1; 7 bases map to TRBD1. Germline CDR1 is SGHVS and CDR2 is FNYEAQ. V was clipped by 2 bases and J by 6 bases; unmatched bases: 10. The CDR3 covers 16 residues. The CDR3 loop reads CASSLRGQSYANEQFF. The CDR3 bases are TGTGCCAGCAGCTTACGGGGACAGAGTTACGCCAATGAGCAGTTCTTC. The complete variable domain, with remaining parts taken from reference TRBV7-6 and TRBJ2-1, reads GAGVSQSPRYKVTKRGQDVALRCDPISGHVSLYWYRQALGQGPEFLTYFNYEAQQDKSGLPNDRFSAERPEGSISTLTIQRTEQRDSAMYRCASSLRGQSYANEQFFGPGTRLTVL.

This chain links TRBV27 with TRBJ1-4; D call uncertain. The CDR3 sequence is 15 residues long. Germline V gene data show CDR1 as MNHEY and CDR2 as SMNVEV (reference sequence). V was cut by 3 bases and J by 7 bases, with 15 bases left in between. CDR3 bases: TGTGCCAGCAGTTTTTCTGGGTCACTAGGTGAAAAACTGTTTTTT. As protein: CASSFSGSLGEKLFF.

The genes are TRBV6-5 and TRBJ2-1; 7 positions agree with TRBD2. V gave up 2 bases and J gave up 2 bases; unmatched junction bases: 0. Germline V gene sequence: CDR1 MNHEY, CDR2 SVGAGI. The CDR3 is 14 amino acids. Here the CDR3 reads CASSYAGAYNEQFF. The CDR3 nucleotides are TGTGCCAGCAGTTACGCGGGAGCCTACAATGAGCAGTTCTTC.

V and J are TRBV7-9 and TRBJ2-1; 12 nucleotides align to TRBD1. Germline V lookup: CDR1 SEHNR, CDR2 FQNEAQ (reference sequence). V gave up 0 bases and J gave up 8 bases; unmatched junction bases: 5. The CDR3 is 16 amino acids. CDR3 sequence reads: CASSLAGTGGFYEQFF. DNA for the CDR3: TGTGCCAGCAGCTTAGCAGGGACAGGGGGCTTCTATGAGCAGTTCTTC.

This clone came up a few times. V usage is TRBV3-1 (or the pseudogene TRBV3-2) and J usage is TRBJ1-1, with D perhaps matching TRBD1 (6 bases). This CDR3 spans 13 amino acids. Germline V lookup: CDR1 LGHDT, CDR2 YNNKEL (reference sequence). V lost 6 bases and J 6 bases, leaving 14 bases between the germline ends. CDR3 nucleotides: TGTGCCAGCAGTCAGGGGTTAGGGGCTGAAGCTTTCTTT. Its translation: CASSQGLGAEAFF.

This chain links TRBV29-1 with TRBJ1-1; 7 bases are a match to TRBD1. CDR1 and CDR2 (germline): SQVTM, ANQGSEA. With V trimmed by 7 bases and J by 0 bases, 5 bases remained unmatched. The CDR3 runs to 13 residues. DNA for the CDR3: TGCAGCGCGACAGGGACAATGAACACTGAAGCTTTCTTT. The encoded protein is CSATGTMNTEAFF.

This clone was detected once. The chain uses TRBV5-1 and TRBJ2-1, with TRBD1 identical over 8 bases. The CDR3 is 17 amino acids. CDR1 and CDR2 (germline): SGHRS, YFSETQ. With 5 bases clipped from V and 4 bases from J, the junction kept 14 bases outside the gene matches. CDR3: CASRSPPGQGPYNEQFF. In nucleotides, the CDR3 is TGCGCCAGCAGAAGCCCCCCCGGACAGGGACCGTACAATGAGCAGTTCTTC.

The DNA of the CDR3 is TGTGCCAGCTCACCATCCGTGGGAGTCTACGAGCAGTACTTC. Translating it yields CASSPSVGVYEQYF. The chain carries TRBV18 and TRBJ2-7; tentative D call: TRBD2 (5 bases). This CDR3 contains 14 residues. V was pared by 2 bases and J by 3 bases, with 11 bases between. CDR1 and CDR2 from the germline V gene are KGHSH and LQKENI.

This sequence joins TRBV12-3 or TRBV12-4 and TRBJ1-4; 7 bases are a match to TRBD1. Trimming cost V 3 bases and J 8 bases; bases outside gene matches: 3. The CDR3 totals 13 residues. The CDR3 protein is CASSFQGEEKLFF. Written as DNA, the CDR3 is TGTGCCAGCAGTTTCCAGGGGGAAGAAAAACTGTTTTTT.

The chain uses TRBV27 and TRBJ1-1; 10 bases fit TRBD1. V dropped 6 bases and J dropped 4; count of bases not matched to a gene: 5. CDR3 length equals 14 residues. The germline gives CDR1 MNHEY, CDR2 SMNVEV (reference sequence). The CDR3 DNA is TGTGCCAGCAGCTGGGACAGGGGTGGCACTGAAGCTTTCTTT. It is translated as CASSWDRGGTEAFF.

This clone was seen a few times. The chain links TRBV27 to TRBJ2-7; a possible D gene is TRBD2 (6 bases). V dropped 5 bases and J dropped 3 bases, with 23 bases sitting between them. The length of the CDR3 is 17 residues. From germline, CDR1 is MNHEY and CDR2 SMNVEV (reference sequence). CDR3 amino acids: CASSPTWIGGANYEQYF. The CDR3 bases are TGTGCCAGCAGTCCTACTTGGATCGGCGGGGCTAACTACGAGCAGTACTTC.

V gene TRBV6-5 combines with J gene TRBJ1-6; TRBD1 is a possible D gene (5 bases). The V end was cut by 2 bases, the J end by 0 bases, with 5 bases between. From germline, CDR1 is MNHEY and CDR2 SVGAGI. This CDR3 comprises 15 residues. CDR3 residues: CASSYGASYNSPLHF. The CDR3 DNA is TGTGCCAGCAGTTACGGGGCCTCCTATAATTCACCCCTCCACTTT.

The rearrangement uses TRBV5-1 and TRBJ1-1; 7 bases match TRBD1. Germline CDR1 reads SGHRS; CDR2 reads YFSETQ. The CDR3 covers 15 residues. V dropped 3 bases and J dropped 5; count of bases not matched to a gene: 10. CDR3 sequence: CASSSNTQGVTEAFF. CDR3 sequence (DNA): TGCGCCAGCAGCTCTAACACCCAGGGGGTGACTGAAGCTTTCTTT.

This chain uses TRBV7-9 with TRBJ2-1, with 9 bases fitting TRBD1. This CDR3 region has 15 residues. The germline V gene encodes CDR1 SEHNR and CDR2 FQNEAQ (reference sequence). Losses at the gene ends were 2 bases for V and 5 bases for J; bases not matched to a gene: 4. CDR3 protein: CASSLPGQGNNEQFF. The CDR3 nucleotides read TGTGCCAGCAGCTTACCGGGACAGGGCAACAATGAGCAGTTCTTC.

The chain links TRBV18 to TRBJ2-2; 8 bases match TRBD2. CDR3 length: 16 amino acids. From germline, CDR1 is KGHSH and CDR2 LQKENI. With V trimmed by 6 bases and J by 7 bases, 13 bases remained unmatched. The CDR3 here is CASSLAGPPNGGELFF. CDR3 sequence (DNA): TGTGCCAGCTCGCTAGCGGGTCCTCCCAACGGCGGGGAGCTGTTTTTT.

The chain is built from TRBV28 and TRBJ2-1; perhaps TRBD1 as D (5 bases). Trimming took off 4 bases at V and 2 bases at J, with 15 bases between the two ends. The V gene's germline CDR1 is MDHEN and CDR2 SYDVKM. This CDR3 is built from 16 residues. CDR3 coding DNA: TGTGCCAGCAGTTCCGCGTGGGGCCCAACCTACAATGAGCAGTTCTTC. It yields the protein CASSSAWGPTYNEQFF.

This sequence joins TRBV28 and TRBJ1-4; possibly TRBD1 for D (6 bases). Germline-derived CDR1 and CDR2 are MDHEN and SYDVKM. This CDR3 contains 13 residues. V lost 4 bases to trimming and J lost 5 bases, with 8 bases between them. This CDR3 reads CASSSTGNEKLFF. CDR3 nucleotides: TGTGCCAGCAGTTCAACAGGGAATGAAAAACTGTTTTTT.

This chain links TRBV7-8 with TRBJ2-7; D is ambiguous. The V and J ends lost 6 bases and 3 bases respectively, with 15 bases between them. The CDR3 totals 14 residues. Germline assignment: CDR1 SGHVS and CDR2 FQNEAQ. Here the CDR3 DNA reads TGTGCCAGCAGTCCCCAGGTTCAAGACTACGAGCAGTACTTC. It translates to CASSPQVQDYEQYF.

This chain uses TRBV2 with TRBJ1-1; 10 positions agree with TRBD1. CDR1 SNHLY and CDR2 FYNNEI come from the germline V gene. The V and J ends lost 8 bases and 6 bases, in that order; junction bases with no gene match: 9. The CDR3 contains 14 residues. Here the CDR3 DNA reads TGTGCCAGCCTACCGTTGGACAGGGGGGCTGAAGCTTTCTTT. Its protein is CASLPLDRGAEAFF. Variable domain in full (rest from reference TRBV2 and TRBJ1-1): EPEVTQTPSHQVTQMGQEVILRCVPISNHLYFYWYRQILGQKVEFLVSFYNNEISEKSEIFDDQFSVERPDGSNFTLKIRSTKLEDSAMYFCASLPLDRGAEAFFGQGTRLTVV.

This clone was counted a few times. The rearrangement links TRBV24-1 to TRBJ1-2; 10 positions agree with TRBD1. The CDR3 is 14 residues long. The V segment lost 3 bases and the J segment 6 bases; nucleotides outside the gene matches: 3. Germline CDR1 and CDR2: KGHDR and SFDVKD. The DNA of the CDR3 is TGTGCCACCAGTGATATGACAGGGGGCGATGGCTACACCTTC. Its protein product is CATSDMTGGDGYTF.

The gene calls are TRBV7-9 and TRBJ2-5; 8 bases are a match to TRBD1. From germline, CDR1 is SEHNR and CDR2 FQNEAQ (reference sequence). With 4 bases clipped from V and 4 bases from J, the junction kept 5 bases outside the gene matches. The CDR3 has 14 amino acids. The CDR3 nucleotides are TGTGCCAGCAGCTCGACAGGGGCGTCAGAGACCCAGTACTTC. Translated, it gives CASSSTGASETQYF.

This clone was found once. This CDR3 reads CATSDLTGGQGQFF. In nucleotides, the CDR3 is TGTGCCACCAGTGATTTAACGGGGGGCCAGGGGCAGTTCTTC. The chain has TRBV24-1 and TRBJ2-1; perhaps TRBD2 as D (7 bases). Trimming stripped 1 base from V and 12 bases from J, with 15 bases between. Germline lookup yields CDR1 KGHDR and CDR2 SFDVKD. This CDR3 contains 14 residues.

This clone was recorded at least ten times. This sequence joins TRBV19 and TRBJ1-1; D is uncertain. The CDR3 runs to 13 residues. Germline-derived CDR1 and CDR2 are LNHDA and SQIVND (reference sequence). Trimming shortened V by 0 bases and J by 6 bases, and 8 bases separated the two germline ends. CDR3 DNA: TGTGCCAGTAGTATAGACCGGCGGCCTGAAGCTTTCTTT. As protein: CASSIDRRPEAFF.